This T cell receptor (beta chain) stems from a study of T-cell memory formation after mild COVID-19. Overall study: There were largely donor-specific TCR clusters.

General study results and limits: Pre-infection memory contained some responding clones, which suggested that cross-reactive memory had joined. A second wave expanding day 15 to 37 was CD4+-biased; contracting clones were balanced.

This clonotype appeared a few times. Its cognate antigen is unknown. Via MiXCR, TCRdb re-called the 5' RACE reads, giving one row per CDR3 protein. The data show 100,000 to 150,000 distinct CDR3 sequences, 5% to 6.5% seen once. Trimming removed 9 bases from V and 0 bases from J, with 12 bases in between. The length of the CDR3 is 13 residues. The germline CDR1 and CDR2 sequences are MGHDK and SYGVNS. This chain joins TRBV25-1 and TRBJ2-7, with D hard to call. This clonotype originated in an adult woman who had mild COVID-19 (a few samples of this study predate the infection). Cell type and time point are not known. Sequences were obtained from PBMCs or a T cell subset sorted from them (not recorded which). The CDR3 DNA follows: TGTGCCAGTGAAAGGCCAAACTCCTACGAGCAGTACTTC. Protein product: CASERPNSYEQYF.